The source of this T cell receptor (beta chain) is a study of T-cell memory formation after mild COVID-19. Study context: Across donors, TCR clusters were largely donor specific.

Only a few counts were recorded for this clonotype. As yet, its antigen is unknown. Constant-segment primers were used for 5'RACE, and the resulting TCR alpha and TCR beta cDNA libraries carried sample barcodes and UMIs. TCRdb passed the 5' RACE reads through MiXCR, listing each CDR3 protein once. The sample shows about 560,000 distinct CDR3 sequences, about a fifth of them seen only once. Study results and limitations: Balance between CD4 and CD8 was seen in clones contracting day 15 to 85, and a CD4+ lean was seen in later expanders. Pre-infection memory already had some responding clones, implying cross-reactive memory joined.

The V gene end was trimmed by 4 bases and the J gene end by 6 bases; junction bases not matched to a gene: 12. Germline V gives CDR1 SGHRS, CDR2 YFSETQ. The CDR3 has 15 amino acids. The chain uses TRBV5-1 and TRBJ1-2; TRBD1 agrees at 7 bases. The specimen sequenced was PBMCs or a T cell subset sorted from them (not recorded which). The TCR originated in an adult woman who had mild COVID-19 (a few samples of this study predate the infection). Cell type and time point are not known. CDR3 nucleotide sequence: TGCGCCAGCAGCCCCCGACCATGGACAGGTGATGGCTACACCTTC. It translates to CASSPRPWTGDGYTF.